These T cell receptor beta chains were read from a single sample in a study of OX40 agonist ivuxolimab in advanced cancers. The protocol was immunoSEQ multiplex PCR, while the TCRdb copy is restricted to in-frame clones and leaves out a portion. The table lists tens of thousands of clones, over 65% of them singletons. The specimen was CD4+ or CD8+ T cells sorted from blood, collected in a trial of the OX40 agonist ivuxolimab. These receptors all stem from an adult with an advanced solid tumor such as melanoma, head and neck, liver or kidney cancer. Both conserved end residues are part of each CDR3. Fields, in order: clone size, V gene, D gene, J gene, CDR3 protein, CDR3 DNA. D genes are given only for firm matches. The size entry is marked missing in some rows and otherwise reads once, few, many or a size class.

clone size: NA; V gene: TRBV30; D gene: NA; J gene: TRBJ2-3; CDR3 protein: CAWKGLQSTDTQYF; CDR3 DNA: TGTGCCTGGAAAGGGCTTCAAAGCACAGATACGCAGTATTTT
clone size: NA; V gene: TRBV7-2; D gene: TRBD1; J gene: TRBJ1-2; CDR3 protein: CASTGTGVRYGYTF; CDR3 DNA: TGTGCCAGCACCGGGACAGGGGTCCGGTATGGCTACACCTTC
clone size: NA; V gene: TRBV7-8; D gene: NA; J gene: TRBJ2-7; CDR3 protein: CASSLDSTRSYEQYF; CDR3 DNA: TGTGCCAGCAGCTTAGACAGTACCCGCTCCTACGAGCAGTACTTC
clone size: NA; V gene: TRBV19; D gene: NA; J gene: TRBJ2-5; CDR3 protein: CASNPSPYRGETQYF; CDR3 DNA: TGTGCCAGTAACCCGTCGCCTTATCGGGGAGAGACCCAGTACTTC
clone size: NA; V gene: TRBV9; D gene: NA; J gene: TRBJ2-2; CDR3 protein: CASSVGDRNTGELFF; CDR3 DNA: TGTGCCAGCAGCGTAGGGGACCGGAACACCGGGGAGCTGTTTTTT
clone size: NA; V gene: TRBV7-7; D gene: NA; J gene: TRBJ2-7; CDR3 protein: CASSPLQGSEQYF; CDR3 DNA: TGTGCCAGCAGCCCTCTCCAGGGGAGCGAGCAGTACTTC
clone size: NA; V gene: TRBV7-2; D gene: NA; J gene: TRBJ1-1; CDR3 protein: CASSLAWLNTEAFF; CDR3 DNA: TGTGCCAGCAGCTTAGCGTGGTTGAACACTGAAGCTTTCTTT
clone size: NA; V gene: TRBV4-3; D gene: NA; J gene: TRBJ1-3; CDR3 protein: CASSLLPPTSSGNTIYF; CDR3 DNA: TGCGCCAGCAGCCTCCTTCCCCCTACTAGCTCTGGAAACACCATATATTTT
clone size: NA; V gene: TRBV5-1; D gene: NA; J gene: TRBJ1-3; CDR3 protein: CASSLSAGNTIYF; CDR3 DNA: TGCGCCAGCAGCTTGTCAGCAGGAAACACCATATATTTT
clone size: NA; V gene: TRBV6-5; D gene: NA; J gene: TRBJ2-3; CDR3 protein: CASSYSGTLTDTQYF; CDR3 DNA: TGTGCCAGCAGTTACTCTGGGACACTCACAGATACGCAGTATTTT
clone size: NA; V gene: TRBV20-1; D gene: NA; J gene: TRBJ1-3; CDR3 protein: CSASSGNTIYF; CDR3 DNA: TGCAGTGCTAGCAGTGGAAACACCATATATTTT
clone size: NA; V gene: TRBV7-3; D gene: NA; J gene: TRBJ2-1; CDR3 protein: CASSPGTAREQFF; CDR3 DNA: TGTGCCAGCAGTCCCGGGACTGCAAGGGAGCAGTTCTTC
clone size: NA; V gene: TRBV30; D gene: NA; J gene: TRBJ1-5; CDR3 protein: CAWSVGGDQPQHF; CDR3 DNA: TGTGCCTGGAGTGTAGGGGGGGATCAGCCCCAGCATTTT
clone size: NA; V gene: TRBV28; D gene: TRBD1; J gene: TRBJ1-5; CDR3 protein: CASSRPGTGAGANQPQHF; CDR3 DNA: TGTGCCAGCAGTCGTCCCGGGACAGGGGCGGGCGCCAATCAGCCCCAGCATTTT
clone size: NA; V gene: TRBV15; D gene: NA; J gene: TRBJ1-4; CDR3 protein: CATSRREDSVLFF; CDR3 DNA: TGTGCCACCAGCAGACGGGAAGACTCGGTGCTGTTTTTT
clone size: NA; V gene: TRBV6-6; D gene: TRBD1; J gene: TRBJ2-7; CDR3 protein: CASSSVGGTGEAQQYF; CDR3 DNA: TGTGCCAGCAGTTCCGTCGGGGGGACAGGGGAAGCTCAACAGTACTTC
clone size: once; V gene: TRBV2; D gene: NA; J gene: TRBJ2-1; CDR3 protein: CASSEWGTNEQFF; CDR3 DNA: TGTGCCAGCAGTGAATGGGGGACCAATGAGCAGTTCTTC
clone size: NA; V gene: TRBV5-4; D gene: TRBD1; J gene: TRBJ1-1; CDR3 protein: CASSSGQILGTEAFF; CDR3 DNA: TGTGCCAGCAGCTCGGGACAGATTCTAGGGACTGAAGCTTTCTTT
clone size: NA; V gene: TRBV19; D gene: NA; J gene: TRBJ1-2; CDR3 protein: CASIGTNYGYTF; CDR3 DNA: TGTGCCAGTATCGGCACTAACTATGGCTACACCTTC
clone size: NA; V gene: TRBV6-1; D gene: NA; J gene: TRBJ2-5; CDR3 protein: CASSEGLSETQYF; CDR3 DNA: TGTGCCAGCAGTGAAGGCTTGAGCGAGACCCAGTACTTC